The 10 T cell receptor beta chains given below trace back to one sample, sequenced in a study of blood T cell repertoires in COVID-19. TCRdb's copy holds only in-frame clones and misses some; the assay was immunoSEQ multiplex PCR. This table holds 250,000 or so clones, approximately 82% found once. Sequenced input: peripheral blood. Every receptor here comes from a woman between 18 and 30 years old with acute or convalescent COVID-19.

V usage is TRBV7-2 and J usage is TRBJ1-2; 8 bases align to TRBD1. From germline, CDR1 is SGHTA and CDR2 FQGNSA. The CDR3 extends over 15 amino acids. J lost 2 bases, V lost 5 bases, and 7 bases had no gene match. The DNA of the CDR3 is TGTGCCAGCAGCCCGGGACAGGTGGGGAACTATGGCTACACCTTC. Translated, it gives CASSPGQVGNYGYTF.

The chain carries TRBV2 and TRBJ2-7; tentatively, D is TRBD2 (5 bases). The CDR3 spans 14 residues. CDR1 and CDR2 (germline): SNHLY, FYNNEI. Trimming cost V 7 bases and J 1 base, with 14 bases left between them. CDR3 coding DNA: TGTGCCAGCATCAGAAGCGGCGGATCCTACGAGCAGTACTTC. Translating it yields CASIRSGGSYEQYF.

The chain has TRBV14 and TRBJ2-1, with TRBD2 matching over 7 bases. The V gene end was trimmed by 2 bases and the J gene end by 5 bases; junction bases not matched to a gene: 9. The CDR3 is 16 amino acids. CDR1 SGHDN and CDR2 FVKESK come from the germline V gene. This CDR3 reads CASSQSSGTTNNEQFF. The CDR3 DNA sequence: TGTGCCAGCAGCCAATCCTCCGGGACTACCAACAATGAGCAGTTCTTC.

This clone was detected a few times. V is TRBV25-1 and J is TRBJ1-6; TRBD1 aligns across 9 bases. Germline V gene sequence: CDR1 MGHDK, CDR2 SYGVNS. CDR3 size: 17 residues. V shed 7 bases, J shed 5 bases, and the junction held 12 bases outside the gene matches. CDR3 residues: CASTQGAGVDDNSPLHF. CDR3 nucleotides: TGTGCCAGCACACAGGGGGCCGGGGTAGATGATAATTCACCCCTCCACTTT.

In DNA form, the CDR3 reads TGTGCCAGCAGCCGGGGACAGGGGGAAGAGACCCAGTACTTC. It encodes CASSRGQGEETQYF. The chain links TRBV5-5 to TRBJ2-5, with 11 bases lining up with TRBD1. This CDR3 is built from 14 residues. Germline CDR1 and CDR2: SGHKS and YYEKEE (reference sequence). With V trimmed by 4 bases and J by 3 bases, 2 bases remained unmatched. The whole variable domain, filled in from reference TRBV5-5 and TRBJ2-5, reads DAGVTQSPTHLIKTRGQQVTLRCSPISGHKSVSWYQQVLGQGPQFIFQYYEKEERGRGNFPDRFSARQFPNYSSELNVNALLLGDSALYLCASSRGQGEETQYFGPGTRLLVL.

The chain carries TRBV7-9 and TRBJ2-1; D is possibly TRBD2 (5 bases). Trimming pared 2 bases from V and 4 bases from J, leaving 12 bases between. This CDR3 has 15 amino acids. CDR1 and CDR2 (germline): SEHNR, FQNEAQ (reference sequence). For the CDR3, the DNA is TGTGCCAGCAGCTTACGGGCCGGGGTATACAATGAGCAGTTCTTC. Translated, it gives CASSLRAGVYNEQFF. The full variable domain, with the rest looked up from reference TRBV7-9 and TRBJ2-1, is DTGVSQNPRHKITKRGQNVTFRCDPISEHNRLYWYRQTLGQGPEFLTYFQNEAQLEKSRLLSDRFSAERPKGSFSTLEIQRTEQGDSAMYLCASSLRAGVYNEQFFGPGTRLTVL.

V is TRBV7-6 and J is TRBJ2-7; D perhaps matches TRBD2 (5 bases). The CDR3 contains 17 residues. The germline CDR1 and CDR2 sequences are SGHVS and FNYEAQ. V lost 2 bases and J 6 bases, leaving 23 bases between the germline ends. CDR3: CASSLNPSPWQIGEQYF. The DNA for the CDR3 is TGTGCCAGCAGCTTAAATCCTAGCCCGTGGCAAATTGGCGAGCAGTACTTC.

This chain connects TRBV7-9 to TRBJ1-1; D uncertain. The CDR3 is 14 amino acids. The V end was cut by 5 bases, the J end by 1 base, with 11 bases between. Germline V CDR1 and CDR2: SEHNR, FQNEAQ (reference sequence). CDR3 DNA sequence: TGTGCCAGCAGCCACAACACAAGGAACACTGAAGCTTTCTTT. Translation: CASSHNTRNTEAFF.

The chain recombines TRBV5-1 with TRBJ1-2, with D possibly TRBD1 on 5 matching bases. Germline lookup yields CDR1 SGHRS and CDR2 YFSETQ. V lost 2 bases and J 5 bases, leaving 10 bases between the germline ends. CDR3 length: 13 amino acids. CDR3 in amino acids: CASSLLGGYGYTF. The CDR3, as DNA: TGCGCCAGCAGCTTACTGGGGGGATATGGCTACACCTTC. Full variable domain (missing parts from reference TRBV5-1 and TRBJ1-2): KAGVTQTPRYLIKTRGQQVTLSCSPISGHRSVSWYQQTPGQGLQFLFEYFSETQRNKGNFPGRFSGRQFSNSRSEMNVSTLELGDSALYLCASSLLGGYGYTFGSGTRLTVV.

This chain uses TRBV28 with TRBJ1-1; 7 positions agree with TRBD1. With V trimmed by 6 bases and J by 0 bases, 4 bases remained unmatched. The CDR3 spans 14 residues. Germline V gene data show CDR1 as MDHEN and CDR2 as SYDVKM. The CDR3 reads CASSSGQLNTEAFF. CDR3 bases: TGTGCCAGCAGCTCGGGACAGCTGAACACTGAAGCTTTCTTT.